The entry that follows covers one TCR beta chain sequence. No antigen is known for it. 60 Vbeta and 13 Jbeta primers were used in PCR. Clones were read by immunoSEQ multiplex PCR, and TCRdb kept only the in-frame ones, dropping some. The sample includes about 91,000 clones. This sample was taken from a study of cytomegalovirus exposure and HLA in healthy donors. The overall study: Tens of millions of unique TCRs from HLA-typed donors made up an early data release.

Study-wide results and limits: A reported reduction in N-insertions relative to the 666-donor mean was seen in an Asian-associated ancestry cluster in a later analysis. Follow-up analysis found HLA locus-dependent TCR association rates, highest for DRB1 and lowest for HLA-C.

Sequencing used PBMCs. This sequence originates from a woman aged 25 to 39 in good health and CMV-seronegative.

The CDR3 coding sequence is TGTGCCAGCGGACTAGCCTACGAGCAGTACTTC. Translating gives CASGLAYEQYF. V is TRBV10-3 and J is TRBJ2-7, with TRBD2 identical over 7 bases. Germline lookup yields CDR1 ENHRY and CDR2 SYGVKD. The CDR3 covers 11 residues. V trimming: 10 bases; J trimming: 2 bases; junction bases outside the gene matches: 2.